These T cell receptor beta chains were read from a single sample in a study of blood T cell repertoires in COVID-19. TCRdb keeps only in-frame clones here, not all; method: immunoSEQ multiplex PCR. The table has 200,000 to 300,000 clones, around 83% seen once. The material sequenced was peripheral blood. The source of these receptors is a woman under 30 with acute or convalescent COVID-19. Each CDR3 is given with its conserved first and last residue. Fields, in order: J gene, V gene, D gene, clone size, CDR3 protein, CDR3 DNA. D genes are given only for firm matches. Clone sizes are given selectively: once, few, many, or a class where the clone is expanded.

>TRBJ2-3|TRBV28|TRBD2|.
CASSLWHGREGDTQYF
TGTGCCAGCAGTTTATGGCATGGGCGGGAGGGCGATACGCAGTATTTT
>TRBJ1-2|TRBV7-2|TRBD1|once
CASSTRQGRGGYGYTF
TGTGCCAGCAGCACCCGACAGGGGCGGGGGGGCTATGGCTACACCTTC
>TRBJ2-7|TRBV5-1|TRBD2|.
CASSFQGPFTSGSSYEQYF
TGCGCCAGCAGCTTCCAAGGACCATTTACTAGCGGGAGTTCCTACGAGCAGTACTTC
>TRBJ1-6|TRBV12-3/TRBV12-4|.|.
CASSLDWRSPLHF
TGTGCCAGCAGTTTGGACTGGAGGTCACCCCTCCACTTT
>TRBJ1-1|TRBV14|.|once
CASSQETHLLNTEAFF
TGTGCCAGCAGCCAAGAAACACATTTATTGAACACTGAAGCTTTCTTT
>TRBJ1-3|TRBV7-2|.|.
CASSLQGSGNTIYF
TGTGCCAGCAGCCTACAGGGTTCAGGAAACACCATATATTTT
>TRBJ2-5|TRBV18|TRBD1|.
CASSPPFRQGRETQYF
TGTGCCAGCTCACCACCCTTTCGACAGGGTCGGGAGACCCAGTACTTC
>TRBJ2-7|TRBV13|TRBD2|.
CASSSGLAGNLYEQYF
TGTGCCAGCAGCTCGGGACTAGCGGGGAACCTCTACGAGCAGTACTTC
>TRBJ2-7|TRBV12-3/TRBV12-4|.|.
CASSRGPDLEYF
TGTGCCAGCAGCCGCGGGCCCGACCTTGAGTACTTC
>TRBJ2-5|TRBV12-3/TRBV12-4|.|.
CASSRDFQETQYF
TGTGCCAGCAGTCGGGACTTCCAAGAGACCCAGTACTTC
>TRBJ1-4|TRBV11-2|.|.
CASSLTPPEAELFF
TGTGCCAGCAGCTTAACCCCGCCGGAGGCGGAACTGTTTTTT
>TRBJ2-7|TRBV9|TRBD2|.
CASSVEWGGSYEQYF
TGTGCCAGCAGCGTAGAGTGGGGGGGCTCCTACGAGCAGTACTTC
>TRBJ2-1|TRBV5-1|TRBD2|.
CASSSTNYASGRPNNEQFF
TGCGCCAGCAGCTCTACCAATTACGCTAGCGGGAGGCCTAACAATGAGCAGTTCTTC
>TRBJ2-3|TRBV11-2|TRBD2|few
CASSAQPGLASDTQYF
TGTGCCAGCAGCGCGCAGCCGGGACTAGCTAGTGATACGCAGTATTTT
>TRBJ2-6|TRBV19|TRBD1|.
CASSMGQGFPGANVLTF
TGTGCCAGTAGTATGGGACAGGGATTCCCTGGGGCCAACGTCCTGACTTTC
>TRBJ2-5|TRBV7-9|.|.
CASGSLAGLQETQYF
TGTGCCAGCGGATCCTTGGCGGGTTTACAAGAGACCCAGTACTTC
>TRBJ1-1|TRBV3-1/TRBV3-2|.|once
CASSPPAGFGTEAFF
TGTGCCAGCAGCCCACCGGCGGGGTTCGGCACTGAAGCTTTCTTT
>TRBJ2-2|TRBV18|TRBD1|.
CASSPSGQGTNTGELFF
TGTGCCAGCTCACCCTCGGGACAGGGGACGAACACCGGGGAGCTGTTTTTT
>TRBJ2-6|TRBV29-1|.|few
CSVFGVASGANVLTF
TGCAGCGTCTTCGGGGTGGCCTCTGGGGCCAACGTCCTGACTTTC
>TRBJ1-5|TRBV21-1|.|.
CARSGTGTNQPQHF
TGTGCCAGATCCGGGACAGGGACCAATCAGCCCCAGCATTTT